Each of the 14 T cell receptor beta chains below was sequenced from the same sample in a study of CD8+ T cells in alopecia areata. Extraction and reverse transcription of RNA yielded cDNA as the sequencing template. Libraries were prepared by immunoSEQ multiplex PCR; TCRdb keeps only in-frame clonotypes and omits some of them. The table has 150,000 to 200,000 clones, around three fifths seen once. Regarding treatment: oral pan-JAK inhibitor, 5-10 mg twice daily. This specimen consisted of CD4+ T cells sorted from blood, obtained at approximately week 49, from a patient treated with tofacitinib. Receptors originate from a human donor with alopecia areata.

The chain combines TRBV30 with TRBJ2-1, with TRBD1 matching 7 bases. The CDR3 runs 16 residues. J lost 4 bases, V lost 5 bases, and 14 bases had no gene match. CDR1 is GTSNPN, CDR2 SVGIG, per germline (reference sequence). The CDR3 here is CAWDWSRDSSYNEQFF. The CDR3 nucleotides are TGTGCCTGGGATTGGAGCCGGGACAGCTCATACAATGAGCAGTTCTTC.

V gene TRBV7-9 combines with J gene TRBJ1-1; D is undetermined. The germline CDR1 and CDR2 sequences are SEHNR and FQNEAQ (reference sequence). The CDR3 covers 14 residues. The ends were cut back, 5 bases at V and 0 bases at J, with 10 bases in the middle. CDR3 sequence: CASSPGGMNTEAFF. DNA for the CDR3: TGTGCCAGCAGCCCCGGAGGGATGAACACTGAAGCTTTCTTT.

In its sample, this clone was seen many times. The chain combines TRBV28 with TRBJ2-7, with D perhaps TRBD1 (5 bases). The CDR3 has 16 residues. Trimming took off 6 bases at V and 0 bases at J, with 18 bases between the two ends. Germline loops: CDR1 MDHEN, CDR2 SYDVKM. The CDR3 is CASSRVGAAISYEQYF. The CDR3, as DNA: TGTGCCAGCAGCCGAGTAGGGGCAGCGATCTCCTACGAGCAGTACTTC. The full variable domain, completed using reference TRBV28 and TRBJ2-7, is DVKVTQSSRYLVKRTGEKVFLECVQDMDHENMFWYRQDPGLGLRLIYFSYDVKMKEKGDIPEGYSVSREKKERFSLILESASTNQTSMYLCASSRVGAAISYEQYFGPGTRLTVT.

CDR3 nucleotides: TGTGCCTGGGAGACCCCGGGAGTCGATAGGCCTGGTGGGTACTTC. Protein sequence: CAWETPGVDRPGGYF. The rearrangement links TRBV30 to TRBJ2-7, with a possible D match to TRBD2 (6 bases). V lost 5 bases, J lost 12 bases, and 29 bases lay in between. The length of the CDR3 is 15 residues. CDR1 and CDR2 from the germline V gene are GTSNPN and SVGIG (reference sequence).

The V call is TRBV4-3, the J call TRBJ2-3, with no clear D. V lost 0 bases to trimming and J lost 0 bases, with 4 bases between them. The length of the CDR3 is 14 residues. Germline CDR1 is LGHNA and CDR2 is YSLEER. The DNA of the CDR3 is TGCGCCAGCAGCCAAGACACTAGCACAGATACGCAGTATTTT. This sequence encodes CASSQDTSTDTQYF.

J is TRBJ1-1 and V is TRBV29-1, with unresolved D. V was pared by 6 bases and J by 2 bases, with 22 bases between. The germline V gene has CDR1 SQVTM and CDR2 ANQGSEA. The CDR3 has 16 amino acids. CDR3 in DNA: TGCAGCGTCTCTACCCTTAACTGGGGTACTAACACTGAAGCTTTCTTT. The encoded protein is CSVSTLNWGTNTEAFF.

The chain couples TRBV19 to TRBJ2-7; D not resolved. The CDR3 contains 13 residues. The germline gives CDR1 LNHDA, CDR2 SQIVND (reference sequence). The V end was cut by 1 base, the J end by 3 bases, with 7 bases between. For the CDR3, the DNA is TGTGCCAGTAGTATAGTTGGCAGCTACGAGCAGTACTTC. Residues: CASSIVGSYEQYF.

The chain links TRBV13 to TRBJ1-2; TRBD1 agrees at 9 bases. Losses at the gene ends were 4 bases for V and 5 bases for J; bases not matched to a gene: 5. Per the germline V gene, CDR1 is PRHDT and CDR2 is FYEKMQ (reference sequence). The CDR3 runs to 14 residues. For the CDR3, the DNA is TGTGCCAGCAGCTCGACGGGACAGGGATATGGCTACACCTTC. Translation gives CASSSTGQGYGYTF.

The chain employs TRBV6-1 and TRBJ1-2, with TRBD1 as a possible D gene (5 bases). Trimming took 4 bases from V and 3 from J, leaving 15 bases between them. Germline lookup yields CDR1 MNHNS and CDR2 SASEGT. The CDR3 spans 15 residues. Here the CDR3 DNA reads TGTGCCAGCAGTGCAGCAGGGTCGCCGGACTATGGCTACACCTTC. Its translation: CASSAAGSPDYGYTF.

This clone was counted once. The chain employs TRBV6-1 and TRBJ1-6; TRBD1 aligns across 8 bases. The CDR3 has 14 amino acids. V dropped 3 bases and J dropped 10; count of bases not matched to a gene: 5. Germline assignment: CDR1 MNHNS and CDR2 SASEGT. Here the CDR3 DNA reads TGTGCCAGCAGTGACCGGACAGGGTTCTCACCCCTCCACTTT. Protein sequence: CASSDRTGFSPLHF.

The J gene is TRBJ2-2, the V gene TRBV30, with D tentatively TRBD1 (6 bases). This CDR3 region has 18 residues. The ends were cut back, 4 bases at V and 3 bases at J, with 24 bases in the middle. The V gene's germline CDR1 is GTSNPN and CDR2 SVGIG (reference sequence). The CDR3 loop reads CAWKSIASGTSDTGELFF. CDR3 bases: TGTGCCTGGAAGTCGATCGCCTCCGGGACAAGTGACACCGGGGAGCTGTTTTTT.

The chain uses TRBV29-1 and TRBJ2-2; TRBD1 agrees at 9 bases. Germline CDR1 reads SQVTM; CDR2 reads ANQGSEA. The CDR3 totals 13 residues. The V segment lost 6 bases and the J segment 3 bases; nucleotides outside the gene matches: 2. Here the CDR3 reads CSVGTGYTGELFF. CDR3 sequence (DNA): TGCAGCGTCGGGACAGGGTACACCGGGGAGCTGTTTTTT.

The chain combines TRBV7-7 with TRBJ2-6; the D is unclear. The germline V gene encodes CDR1 SSHAT and CDR2 FNYEAQ (reference sequence). The germline V and J ends were trimmed by 5 bases and 2 bases, with 13 bases remaining between them. The CDR3 spans 16 residues. The CDR3 sequence is CASSPSWRPGANVLTF. The CDR3 DNA reads as TGTGCCAGCAGCCCATCGTGGCGTCCTGGGGCCAACGTCCTGACTTTC.

The gene calls are TRBV29-1 and TRBJ2-7; 9 bases match TRBD1. Losses at the gene ends were 6 bases for V and 7 bases for J; bases not matched to a gene: 10. Germline CDR1 and CDR2: SQVTM and ANQGSEA. The CDR3 consists of 13 residues. CDR3 sequence: CSVAGTGLKEQYF. For the CDR3, the DNA is TGCAGCGTCGCCGGGACAGGGCTTAAGGAGCAGTACTTC.